This note documents a single T cell receptor beta chain sequence. In the original workflow: Amplification from reference gene primers served as the basis for estimated nucleated cell counts. This table comes from immunoSEQ multiplex PCR, and its TCRdb copy is limited to in-frame clones, with some not included. The DNA gave D and trimming, while V, J and clone size come from that table. The sample carries approximately 150,000 clones, roughly 87% recorded once. V dropped 1 base and J dropped 3; count of bases not matched to a gene: 4. The germline V gene has CDR1 LGHDT and CDR2 YNNKEL (reference sequence). The CDR3 covers 16 residues. These data belong to a study of blood T cell repertoires in COVID-19. In the study overall: Donors in the United States, Italy and Spain gave samples during acute or convalescent COVID-19. In each case, the material was cDNA or gDNA derived from T cells, B-cell-depleted T cells, or PBMCs.

The sequence was collected from a woman in her forties or fifties with acute or convalescent COVID-19. The chain links TRBV3-1 (or the pseudogene TRBV3-2) to TRBJ2-1, with 9 nucleotides matching TRBD1. Source material: peripheral blood. The CDR3 DNA is TGTGCCAGCAGCCAAGGGGGACAGGGAGGCTACAATGAGCAGTTCTTC. Protein product: CASSQGGQGGYNEQFF.